A selection of T cell receptor beta chains follows, all from one sample in a study of shared clonotypes between healthy human individuals. The protocol was immunoSEQ multiplex PCR, while the TCRdb copy is restricted to in-frame clones and leaves out a portion. Of 2 million or so clones listed, around 95% are singletons. The specimen was naive CD4+ T cells sorted from blood. The receptors here all came from a man in his late teens or twenties in good health. The CDR3 runs from the conserved cysteine through the conserved F or W. The D gene is left open where the match is weak. A clone size is listed for some rows: how often the clone was seen (once, few, many), or a class if it is expanded.

J gene | clone size | V gene | D gene | CDR3 protein | CDR3 DNA
TRBJ1-2 | NA | TRBV2 | NA | CASTPAGEDYGYTF | TGTGCCAGCACCCCTGCAGGGGAGGACTATGGCTACACCTTC
TRBJ1-1 | NA | TRBV5-6 | NA | CASSWSTGPTLRSEAFF | TGTGCCAGCAGCTGGTCGACAGGTCCGACTCTGAGGTCTGAAGCTTTCTTT
TRBJ1-4 | NA | TRBV9 | NA | CASSYGRGATNEKLFF | TGTGCCAGCAGCTACGGCCGTGGGGCAACTAATGAAAAACTGTTTTTT
TRBJ2-1 | NA | TRBV7-6 | NA | CASSLKAQGIHNEQFF | TGTGCCAGCAGCCTTAAAGCTCAGGGGATACACAATGAGCAGTTCTTC
TRBJ1-1 | NA | TRBV10-3 | TRBD1 | CAISDPTGDEAFF | TGTGCCATCAGTGACCCAACAGGGGATGAAGCTTTCTTT
TRBJ2-3 | NA | TRBV27 | NA | CASRPYRTSTDTQYF | TGTGCCAGCAGACCGTACCGAACTAGCACAGATACGCAGTATTTT
TRBJ2-2 | NA | TRBV29-1 | NA | CSAQGNTGELFF | TGCAGCGCTCAGGGTAACACCGGGGAGCTGTTTTTT
TRBJ1-1 | once | TRBV6-5 | TRBD1 | CASRSSGGTLEAFF | TGTGCCAGCAGATCCTCAGGGGGTACGCTGGAAGCTTTCTTT
TRBJ2-7 | NA | TRBV19 | NA | CASSTGRQGLYEQYF | TGTGCCAGTAGCACAGGGAGACAGGGACTCTACGAGCAGTACTTC
TRBJ1-1 | NA | TRBV27 | NA | CASSAGNTEAFF | TGTGCCAGCAGCGCCGGGAACACTGAAGCTTTCTTT
TRBJ1-5 | NA | TRBV6-1 | NA | CASSEYPGPEVRQPQHF | TGTGCCAGCAGTGAGTACCCGGGGCCCGAGGTTCGTCAGCCCCAGCATTTT